This TCR beta chain was observed in a study of blood T cells in healthy people across ages. The study's findings and limits: More naive CD4+ cells and higher diversity marked long-lived donors relative to aged donors.

The germline V and J ends were trimmed by 0 bases and 7 bases, with 16 bases remaining between them. The CDR3 consists of 15 residues. The germline V gene encodes CDR1 MGHDK and CDR2 SYGVNS. This clonotype showed up just a few times. Antigen unknown. A second 7 to 11 cycle PCR used barcoded and J-beta primers. TCRdb re-analysed the 5' RACE reads in MiXCR, keeping a single row per CDR3 protein. The data contain 650,000 to 800,000 distinct CDR3 sequences, around 42% of them singletons. The source material was blood. The sequence derives from a man between 60 and 75 years old in good health. The chain uses TRBV25-1 and TRBJ2-7; possibly TRBD1 or TRBD2 for D (6 bases each). The chain's CDR3 is CASSEYEEGENEQYF. The CDR3 DNA reads TGTGCCAGCAGTGAATATGAGGAGGGGGAGAATGAGCAGTACTTC.